These 20 T cell receptor beta chains came from one sample sequenced in a study of STAT5B mutations in CD4+ large granular lymphocyte leukemia. The protocol was immunoSEQ multiplex PCR, while the TCRdb copy is restricted to in-frame clones and leaves out a portion. Here the sample spans 25,000 to 30,000 clones, 78% being singletons. The sequenced sample was CD4+ T cells from blood buffy coats. The receptors come from a human donor in good health.

V gene TRBV4-2 combines with J gene TRBJ2-6; 7 nucleotides match TRBD1. Germline V gene lookup returns CDR1 LGHNA and CDR2 YNFKEQ. The CDR3 is 16 amino acids. V was pared by 9 bases and J by 0 bases, with 8 bases of the junction left unmatched. The chain's CDR3 is CASTGTETSGANVLTF. The CDR3 DNA follows: TGTGCCAGTACCGGGACAGAAACCTCTGGGGCCAACGTCCTGACTTTC.

The rearrangement uses TRBV6-1 and TRBJ2-1; a possible D gene is TRBD2 (6 bases). Germline V gene data show CDR1 as MNHNS and CDR2 as SASEGT. V lost 3 bases to trimming and J lost 12 bases, with 18 bases between them. This CDR3 comprises 14 residues. CDR3 sequence (DNA): TGTGCCAGCAGTGAGGCGGGGTTATCGCTCGGGCAGTTCTTC. Its translation: CASSEAGLSLGQFF.

The chain links TRBV2 to TRBJ2-1; 10 bases agree with TRBD2. The germline V gene encodes CDR1 SNHLY and CDR2 FYNNEI. This CDR3 region has 16 residues. V shed 4 bases, J shed 7 bases, and the junction held 10 bases outside the gene matches. DNA for the CDR3: TGTGCCAGCAGTGTAGCTAGCGGGAGATCGGCGAATGAGCAGTTCTTC. Its translation: CASSVASGRSANEQFF.

CDR3 DNA: TGTGCCAGTAGTATGAGGGGCAGATCGGGTGGCTACACCTTC. Its protein product is CASSMRGRSGGYTF. This chain connects TRBV19 to TRBJ1-2; D possibly corresponds to TRBD1 (5 bases). This CDR3 comprises 14 residues. Germline values: CDR1 LNHDA, CDR2 SQIVND (reference sequence). V lost 3 bases and J lost 7, with 15 bases in between.

This rearrangement joins TRBV27 to TRBJ2-5; D remains ambiguous. Trimming removed 5 bases from V and 5 bases from J, with 15 bases in between. The germline V gene encodes CDR1 MNHEY and CDR2 SMNVEV (reference sequence). This CDR3 comprises 14 residues. The DNA of the CDR3 is TGTGCCAGCAGTCCACAAGAAGGGTGGGAGACCCAGTACTTC. Protein sequence: CASSPQEGWETQYF.

The sample holds a few counts of this clone. The chain joins TRBV4-2 to TRBJ1-2; tentative D call: TRBD1 (5 bases). Germline V gene sequence: CDR1 LGHNA, CDR2 YNFKEQ. The germline V and J ends were trimmed by 2 bases and 9 bases, with 19 bases remaining between them. There are 15 residues in the CDR3. CDR3 coding DNA: TGTGCCAGCAGCCAATCCGAGCAGGGAGCGTATTGCTACACCTTC. Translating gives CASSQSEQGAYCYTF.

The CDR3 sequence is CASSSPGTGGAWGYEQYF. CDR3 sequence (DNA): TGTGCCAGCAGTTCCCCCGGGACAGGGGGTGCCTGGGGGTACGAGCAGTACTTC. This chain links TRBV28 with TRBJ2-7; the match to TRBD1 covers 11 bases. The junction had 15 bases not matched to a gene; V was cut back by 4 bases and J by 4 bases. This CDR3 is 18 amino acids long. Germline lookup yields CDR1 MDHEN and CDR2 SYDVKM. The full variable domain, in which reference TRBV28 and TRBJ2-7 provide the parts outside the CDR3, is DVKVTQSSRYLVKRTGEKVFLECVQDMDHENMFWYRQDPGLGLRLIYFSYDVKMKEKGDIPEGYSVSREKKERFSLILESASTNQTSMYLCASSSPGTGGAWGYEQYFGPGTRLTVT.

V usage is TRBV7-8 and J usage is TRBJ2-2; no clear D. Per the germline V gene, CDR1 is SGHVS and CDR2 is FQNEAQ. The V end lost 5 bases, the J end lost 4 bases, and 11 bases lay between the germline ends. The CDR3 has 14 residues. The CDR3 DNA follows: TGTGCCAGCAGCCGACCCCTGGGCACCGGGGAGCTGTTTTTT. It specifies CASSRPLGTGELFF.

The rearrangement links TRBV5-1 to TRBJ2-5; no clear D. V was cut by 4 bases and J by 2 bases, with 12 bases left in between. This CDR3 is built from 14 residues. Germline lookup yields CDR1 SGHRS and CDR2 YFSETQ. The CDR3, as DNA: TGCGCCAGCAGCCCCGGTTCGCCGCAAGAGACCCAGTACTTC. It encodes CASSPGSPQETQYF.

This clone was seen only once. The gene calls are TRBV5-1 and TRBJ2-3, with TRBD2 matching over 15 bases. The CDR3 sequence is 16 residues long. V trimming: 6 bases; J trimming: 4 bases; junction bases outside the gene matches: 6. In germline, CDR1 is SGHRS, CDR2 YFSETQ. The CDR3 region is CASTGTSGGSPDTQYF. The CDR3 DNA sequence: TGCGCCAGCACCGGGACTAGCGGGGGGTCCCCAGATACGCAGTATTTT.

The genes are TRBV10-3 and TRBJ1-2; no clear D. In germline, CDR1 is ENHRY, CDR2 SYGVKD. V gave up 6 bases and J gave up 2 bases, with 10 bases separating them. The CDR3 has 13 amino acids. The CDR3, as DNA: TGTGCCATCAGGTCCGATATGAACTATGGCTACACCTTC. It encodes CAIRSDMNYGYTF.

The rearrangement uses TRBV7-9 and TRBJ1-2, with D tentatively TRBD1 (5 bases). V lost 2 bases and J 2 bases, leaving 9 bases between the germline ends. Germline lookup yields CDR1 SEHNR and CDR2 FQNEAQ (reference sequence). The CDR3 has 14 residues. The CDR3 protein is CASSLIRDNYGYTF. Written as DNA, the CDR3 is TGTGCCAGCAGCTTAATCCGGGACAACTATGGCTACACCTTC.

The chain links TRBV28 to TRBJ1-1, with TRBD1 matching 9 bases. Per the germline V gene, CDR1 is MDHEN and CDR2 is SYDVKM. V trimming: 10 bases; J trimming: 5 bases; junction bases outside the gene matches: 8. CDR3 length: 13 residues. Here the CDR3 DNA reads TGTGCCACCGAAGGGACAGGGAGGACTGAAGCTTTCTTT. Encoded protein: CATEGTGRTEAFF.

This clone was detected a few times. The V gene is TRBV14, the J gene TRBJ1-6, with 7 nucleotides matching TRBD1. In germline, CDR1 is SGHDN, CDR2 FVKESK. Trimming at V came to 4 bases and at J to 7 bases, leaving 10 bases not matched to a gene. The CDR3 is 16 amino acids. CDR3 nucleotide sequence: TGTGCCAGCAGCCGGTACACAGGGGCTGGAAATTCACCCCTCCACTTT. It is translated as CASSRYTGAGNSPLHF.

The genes are TRBV11-2 and TRBJ2-4; D is uncertain. CDR1 is SGHAT and CDR2 is FQNNGV in the germline V gene. The V gene lost 0 bases and the J gene lost 5 bases, with 8 bases spanning the gap. The CDR3 has 14 residues. The CDR3 here is CASSLEVVENIQYF. In nucleotides, the CDR3 is TGTGCCAGCAGCTTAGAGGTCGTCGAAAACATTCAGTACTTC. Based on the CDR3 plus reference TRBV11-2 and TRBJ2-4, the full variable domain is EAGVAQSPRYKIIEKRQSVAFWCNPISGHATLYWYQQILGQGPKLLIQFQNNGVVDDSQLPKDRFSAERLKGVDSTLKIQPAKLEDSAVYLCASSLEVVENIQYFGAGTRLSVL.

As to this clone: The same CDR3 arises from other DNA sequences in this sample as well. The chain links TRBV11-2 to TRBJ1-2; the D is unclear. Trimming removed 5 bases from V and 5 bases from J, with 12 bases in between. The germline gives CDR1 SGHAT, CDR2 FQNNGV. The CDR3 totals 13 residues. The CDR3 bases are TGTGCCAGCAGCCGCACCGGGGATTATGGCTACACCTTC. Translating it yields CASSRTGDYGYTF.

This sequence joins TRBV6-5 and TRBJ2-3, with 7 bases lining up with TRBD1. CDR1 MNHEY and CDR2 SVGAGI come from the germline V gene. V dropped 7 bases and J dropped 3; count of bases not matched to a gene: 10. This CDR3 has 15 residues. CDR3 region: CASMEDRRTTDTQYF. The DNA of the CDR3 is TGTGCCAGCATGGAGGACAGGAGAACGACAGATACGCAGTATTTT.

The chain carries TRBV18 and TRBJ2-5, with D unclear. This CDR3 is built from 14 residues. Germline V gives CDR1 KGHSH, CDR2 LQKENI. Trimming stripped 1 base from V and 1 base from J, with 7 bases between. The CDR3 spells CASSPRSSQETQYF. CDR3 DNA: TGTGCCAGCTCACCACGCAGTAGCCAAGAGACCCAGTACTTC. Full variable domain (remainder filled in from reference TRBV18 and TRBJ2-5): NAGVMQNPRHLVRRRGQEARLRCSPMKGHSHVYWYRQLPEEGLKFMVYLQKENIIDESGMPKERFSAEFPKEGPSILRIQQVVRGDSAAYFCASSPRSSQETQYFGPGTRLLVL.

Notes on this clone: Mismatch with germline at one junction end may stem from a read error. The genes are TRBV5-4 and TRBJ2-2; maybe TRBD1 (6 bases). CDR1 is SGHNT, CDR2 YYREEE, per germline (reference sequence). The length of the CDR3 is 15 residues. In DNA form, the CDR3 reads TGTGTCAGCAGCTTGGAACAGGGCCTCACCGGGGAGCTGTTTTTT. This sequence encodes CVSSLEQGLTGELFF.

In its sample, this clone was seen a few times. The V and J genes are TRBV7-9 and TRBJ2-1; D is tentatively TRBD1 or TRBD2 (5 bases each). This CDR3 is built from 13 residues. V lost 1 base and J 7 bases, leaving 8 bases between the germline ends. Germline values: CDR1 SEHNR, CDR2 FQNEAQ (reference sequence). CDR3 loop: CASSLDWGNEQFF. The DNA of the CDR3 is TGTGCCAGCAGCTTAGATTGGGGGAATGAGCAGTTCTTC.